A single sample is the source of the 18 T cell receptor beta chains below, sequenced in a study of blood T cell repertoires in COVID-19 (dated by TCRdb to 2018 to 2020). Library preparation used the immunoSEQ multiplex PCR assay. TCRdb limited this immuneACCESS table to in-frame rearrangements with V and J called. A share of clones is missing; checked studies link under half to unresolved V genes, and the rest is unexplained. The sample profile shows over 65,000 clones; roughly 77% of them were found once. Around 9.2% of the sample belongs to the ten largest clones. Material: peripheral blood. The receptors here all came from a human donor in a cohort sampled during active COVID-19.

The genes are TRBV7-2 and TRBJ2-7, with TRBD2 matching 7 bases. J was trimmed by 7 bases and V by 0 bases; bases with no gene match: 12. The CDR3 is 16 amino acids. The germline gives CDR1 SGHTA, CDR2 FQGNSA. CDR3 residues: CASSLALGGRAEEQYF. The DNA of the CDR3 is TGTGCCAGCAGCTTAGCTCTCGGAGGGAGGGCGGAGGAGCAGTACTTC.

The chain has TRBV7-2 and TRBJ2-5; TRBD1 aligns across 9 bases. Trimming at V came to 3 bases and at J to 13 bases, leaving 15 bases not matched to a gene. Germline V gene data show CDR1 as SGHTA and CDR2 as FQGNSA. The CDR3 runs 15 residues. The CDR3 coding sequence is TGTGCCAGCAGCTTCGCCGGACAGGGGACCTCCCCAATGTACTTC. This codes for CASSFAGQGTSPMYF.

This chain's CDR3 is CSAVQWDTQYF. The CDR3 DNA reads TGCAGTGCTGTCCAGTGGGATACGCAGTATTTT. The chain combines TRBV20-1 with TRBJ2-3; D is undetermined. Germline V gene data show CDR1 as DFQATT and CDR2 as SNEGSKA (reference sequence). The CDR3 sequence is 11 residues long. Deletions cut 5 bases from V and 6 bases from J, with 9 bases between.

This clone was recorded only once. The CDR3 region is CASSTLAGEEYEQYF. Written as DNA, the CDR3 is TGTGCCAGTAGTACCCTAGCGGGAGAAGAGTACGAGCAGTACTTC. The chain carries TRBV19 and TRBJ2-7; 10 bases are shared with TRBD2. Germline assignment: CDR1 LNHDA and CDR2 SQIVND (reference sequence). Germline trimming cut 4 bases from V and 4 bases from J; bases unmatched to any gene: 7. The CDR3 consists of 15 residues.

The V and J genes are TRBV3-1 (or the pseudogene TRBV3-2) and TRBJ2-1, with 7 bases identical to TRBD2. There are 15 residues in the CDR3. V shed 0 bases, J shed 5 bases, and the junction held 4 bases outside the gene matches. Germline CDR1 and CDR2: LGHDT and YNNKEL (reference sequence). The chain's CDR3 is CASSQETSFHNEQFF. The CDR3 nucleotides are TGTGCCAGCAGCCAAGAGACTAGCTTCCACAATGAGCAGTTCTTC.

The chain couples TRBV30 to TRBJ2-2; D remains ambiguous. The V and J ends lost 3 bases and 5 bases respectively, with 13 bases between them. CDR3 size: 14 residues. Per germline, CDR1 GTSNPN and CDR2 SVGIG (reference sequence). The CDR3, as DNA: TGTGCCTGGAGCGCTGGGCAGGTGACCGGGGAGCTGTTTTTT. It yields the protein CAWSAGQVTGELFF.

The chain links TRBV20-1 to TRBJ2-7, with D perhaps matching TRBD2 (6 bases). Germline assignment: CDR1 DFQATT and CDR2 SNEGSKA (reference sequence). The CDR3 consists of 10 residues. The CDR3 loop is CSGGMGKQYF. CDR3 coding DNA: TGCAGCGGCGGGATGGGAAAGCAGTACTTC.

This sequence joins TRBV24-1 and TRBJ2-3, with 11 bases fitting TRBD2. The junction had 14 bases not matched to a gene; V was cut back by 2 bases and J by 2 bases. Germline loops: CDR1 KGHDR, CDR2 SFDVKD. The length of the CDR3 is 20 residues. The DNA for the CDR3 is TGTGCCACCAGTGATTCCCCGACTAGCGGGAAAGTGGGGGCCACAGATACGCAGTATTTT. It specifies CATSDSPTSGKVGATDTQYF.

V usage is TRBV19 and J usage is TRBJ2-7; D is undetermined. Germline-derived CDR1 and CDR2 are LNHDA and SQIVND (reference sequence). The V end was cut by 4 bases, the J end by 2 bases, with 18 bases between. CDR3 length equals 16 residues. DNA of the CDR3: TGTGCCAGTAGTACCCCTCGACAATTTTCCCCCTACGAGCAGTACTTC. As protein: CASSTPRQFSPYEQYF.

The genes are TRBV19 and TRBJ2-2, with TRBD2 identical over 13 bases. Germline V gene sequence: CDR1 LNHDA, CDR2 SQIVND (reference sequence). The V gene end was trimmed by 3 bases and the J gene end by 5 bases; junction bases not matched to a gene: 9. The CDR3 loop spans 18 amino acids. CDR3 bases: TGTGCCAGTAGTATCCCACTACTAGCGGGAGGGGCAACCGGGGAGCTGTTTTTT. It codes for CASSIPLLAGGATGELFF.

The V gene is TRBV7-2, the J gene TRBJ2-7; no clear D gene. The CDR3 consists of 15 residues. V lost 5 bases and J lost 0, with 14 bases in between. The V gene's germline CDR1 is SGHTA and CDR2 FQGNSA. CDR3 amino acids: CASSRDSMSSYEQYF. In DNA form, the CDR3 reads TGTGCCAGCAGCCGCGACTCTATGAGCTCCTACGAGCAGTACTTC.

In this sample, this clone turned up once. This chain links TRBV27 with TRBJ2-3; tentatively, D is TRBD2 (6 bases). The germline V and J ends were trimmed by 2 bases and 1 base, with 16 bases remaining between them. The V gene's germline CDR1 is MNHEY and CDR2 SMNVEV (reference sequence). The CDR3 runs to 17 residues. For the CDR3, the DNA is TGTGCCAGCAGTTTACGGTATATAGCGGCGGGCACAGATACGCAGTATTTT. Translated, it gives CASSLRYIAAGTDTQYF.

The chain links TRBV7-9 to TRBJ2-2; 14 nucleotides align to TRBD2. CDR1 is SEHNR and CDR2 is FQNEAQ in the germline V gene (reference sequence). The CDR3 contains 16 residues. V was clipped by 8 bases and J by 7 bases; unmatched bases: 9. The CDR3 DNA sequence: TGTGCCAGCCGGACCGGGACTAGCGGGAGAGGCGGGGAGCTGTTTTTT. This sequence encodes CASRTGTSGRGGELFF.

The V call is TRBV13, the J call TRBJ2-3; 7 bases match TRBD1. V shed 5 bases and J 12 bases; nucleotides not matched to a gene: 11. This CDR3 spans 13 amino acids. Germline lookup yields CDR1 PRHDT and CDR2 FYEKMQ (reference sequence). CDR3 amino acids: CASSPADRARQYF. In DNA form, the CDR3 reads TGTGCCAGCAGCCCGGCCGACAGGGCCCGCCAGTATTTT.

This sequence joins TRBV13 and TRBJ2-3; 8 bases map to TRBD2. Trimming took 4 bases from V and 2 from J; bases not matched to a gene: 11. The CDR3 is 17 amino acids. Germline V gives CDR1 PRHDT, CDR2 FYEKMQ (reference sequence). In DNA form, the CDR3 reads TGTGCCAGCAGCTCTCGGGGGATAGCGGGACACACAGATACGCAGTATTTT. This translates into CASSSRGIAGHTDTQYF. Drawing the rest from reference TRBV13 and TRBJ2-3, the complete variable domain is AAGVIQSPRHLIKEKRETATLKCYPIPRHDTVYWYQQGPGQDPQFLISFYEKMQSDKGSIPDRFSAQQFSDYHSELNMSSLELGDSALYFCASSSRGIAGHTDTQYFGPGTRLTVL.

CDR3 sequence reads: CASTGGQGGSSPLHF. CDR3 in DNA: TGTGCCAGCACCGGGGGACAGGGGGGAAGTTCACCCCTCCACTTT. V usage is TRBV6-5 and J usage is TRBJ1-6; 11 positions agree with TRBD1. The germline gives CDR1 MNHEY, CDR2 SVGAGI. Losses at the gene ends were 7 bases for V and 9 bases for J; bases not matched to a gene: 8. The CDR3 has 15 residues.

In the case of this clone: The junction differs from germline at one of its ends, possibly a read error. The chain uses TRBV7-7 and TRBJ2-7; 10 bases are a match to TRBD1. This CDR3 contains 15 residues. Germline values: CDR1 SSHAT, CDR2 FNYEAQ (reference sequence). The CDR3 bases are TGTGCTAGCAGCTTGGGACAGGGGCTCTCCTACGAGCAGTACTTC. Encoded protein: CASSLGQGLSYEQYF.

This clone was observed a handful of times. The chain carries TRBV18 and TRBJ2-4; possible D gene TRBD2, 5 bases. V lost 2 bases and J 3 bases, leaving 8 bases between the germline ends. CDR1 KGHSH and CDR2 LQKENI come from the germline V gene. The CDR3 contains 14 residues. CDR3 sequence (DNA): TGTGCCAGCTCACCAGATCGGGGCAAAAACATTCAGTACTTC. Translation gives CASSPDRGKNIQYF.